This T cell receptor (beta chain) was documented in a study of Ad26.COV2.S vaccination and SARS-CoV-2 variants. The study's findings and limits: Substantial post-vaccination breadth of spike-specific CD8+ and CD4+ T cell responses was reported. Across vaccine and placebo recipients, the breadth of non-spike TCRs was similar. Using TCR breadth and depth analyses may have led to underestimated total T cell responses.

Trimming left V 4 bases short and J 0 bases short, with 10 bases between. The germline V gene encodes CDR1 SGHNT and CDR2 YYREEE (reference sequence). This CDR3 is 14 amino acids long. Clones were sequenced by immunoSEQ multiplex PCR, and TCRdb holds only the in-frame ones, with some missing. Of about 180,000 clones in the sample, around nine tenths were seen once. Regarding this clone: The antigen is not known.

The chain carries TRBV5-4 and TRBJ1-1; D uncertain. The clonotype originates from a human donor who had recovered from COVID-19. Sequenced material: peripheral blood, taken after recovery from COVID-19. Here the CDR3 DNA reads TGTGCCAGCAGCGAAACAGTCATGAACACTGAAGCTTTCTTT. This codes for CASSETVMNTEAFF.